This TCR beta chain was recorded in a study of vaccination effects on CD4 cells after COVID-19 (dated by TCRdb to 2022 to 2024). In the study overall: Post-vaccine samples across the study were collected a median of 72 days after the second dose, with a range of 14 to 241. SARS-CoV-2 spike-specific CD4+ TCR repertoires from before and after mRNA vaccination were compared in COVID-19 convalescent patients and in infection-naive vaccine recipients. A total of more than 8 COVID-19 convalescent patients and a handful of SARS-CoV-2-naive healthy vaccine recipients were included in the full study. Cultures from other donors in the study were sequenced with the Oncomine TCR Beta short-read assay on an Illumina iSeq 100.

In the ViraFEST assay, PBMC were stimulated with viral peptide pools, and TCR sequencing was then used to find antigen-specific CD4+ T cell clonotypes based on their expansion. After more than 9 days of culture, CD4+ T cells were isolated with the EasySep CD4+ T cell isolation kit. Each participant got two doses of an mRNA SARS-CoV-2 vaccine, either BNT162b2 or mRNA-1273. None of the healthy vaccine recipients had a prior SARS-CoV-2 infection, which was confirmed by nucleocapsid antibody tests that came back negative both before and after vaccination. Under 2.5 million PBMC per well were cultured with 8.5 to 10 ug/ml peptides in IMDM containing about 5% human AB serum, around 9.7 IU/ml IL-2 and gentamicin. On days 3 and 7, half of the culture medium was replaced with fresh IL-2-containing medium. Unless noted otherwise, every peptide stimulation condition was cultured in triplicate wells. PBMC were separated from whole blood using Ficoll-Paque Plus gradient centrifugation and were then either cryopreserved at -140C or used fresh. Overlapping peptide pools spanned the spike proteins of SARS-CoV-2 and the common cold coronaviruses HCoV-NL63, HCoV-OC43 and HCoV-229E. Genomic DNA was extracted from cultured CD4+ T cells with the QIAamp micro DNA kit.

Overall study results and their limits: The study was limited by a small number of convalescent patients and lacked early post-infection timepoints. Marked clonal contraction was observed in both infection-induced and vaccine-induced clones at late post-vaccination timepoints, consistent with waning T cell responses. Among healthy vaccine recipients, nearly all vaccine-induced clones were SARS-CoV-2 mono-reactive, and just 1 of 255 was cross-reactive with common cold coronaviruses.

About this clone: It lacks a known antigen. It has no much larger one-base neighbor in the sample; base qualities were not kept.

Based on the germline V gene (reference sequence), the CDR1 and CDR2 sequences are LNHDA and SQIVND. Measured from the cysteine to the phenylalanine, the CDR3 is 17 residues long. CDR3 DNA is the only sequence kept; it has 51 bases, read in frame from the first base. Here V drops 7 bases and J drops 2 bases, and the junction holds 15 bases not matched to any gene. Library creation used the immunoSEQ multiplex PCR assay. TCR beta CDR3 sequencing was performed on DNA from the cultured, isolated CD4+ T cells. The authors processed their data as follows. Non-productive TCR sequences were removed and reads were trimmed to the CDR3 region, keeping CDR3s of at least 7 amino acids. The MANAFEST web app was used to identify antigen-specific clonotypes by comparing expansion in peptide wells with expansion in reference cultures. For clones to be considered positive, expansion at FDR<0.05 versus reference and all other wells, an odds ratio above 5, and a frequency above 0.1% in two replicate wells were required. Cross-reactive clonotypes were defined as significantly expanded in SARS-CoV-2 spike wells and in at least one common cold coronavirus spike condition. Levenshtein distance calculated with the stringdist R package was used to assess CDR3 similarity, and unrooted trees were constructed with ape in R 3.6.1. TCRdb re-hosts the immuneACCESS table, in-frame sequences only. Its copies lack some clones; in the studies checked, an unresolved V gene accounts for under half of them, and the cause for the rest is not known. V and J calls and clone size come straight from that table; D and trimming were deduced from the DNA. The sample has 60,000 to 90,000 clones on record, approximately 80% of them singletons. The top ten clones comprise about 1.2% of the sample.

Source: CD4+ T cells from PBMCs cultured with HCoV-229E spike peptides, taken after COVID-19 vaccination. The meaning of the sample's cell subset or site label: HCoV-229E spike overlapping peptide pool stimulation. This TCR derives from a human donor who received a COVID-19 vaccine. The V and J genes are TRBV19 and TRBJ2-3; 7 nucleotides in the junction match TRBD2. This receptor has the CDR3 CASNPGGGKRNTDTQYF. DNA sequence: TGTGCCAGTAACCCGGGGGGAGGCAAGAGGAACACAGATACGCAGTATTTT.